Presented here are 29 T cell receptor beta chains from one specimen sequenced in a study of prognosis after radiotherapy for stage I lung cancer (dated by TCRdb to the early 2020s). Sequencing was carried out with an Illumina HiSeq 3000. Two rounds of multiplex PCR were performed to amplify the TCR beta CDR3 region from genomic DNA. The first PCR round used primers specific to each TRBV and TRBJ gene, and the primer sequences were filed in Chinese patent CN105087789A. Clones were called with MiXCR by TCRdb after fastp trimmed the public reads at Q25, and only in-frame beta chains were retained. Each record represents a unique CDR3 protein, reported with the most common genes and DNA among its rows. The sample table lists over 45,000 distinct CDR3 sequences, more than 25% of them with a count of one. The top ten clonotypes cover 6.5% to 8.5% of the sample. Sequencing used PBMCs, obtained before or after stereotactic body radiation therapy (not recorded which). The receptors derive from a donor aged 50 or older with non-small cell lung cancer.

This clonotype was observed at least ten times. As DNA, the CDR3 is TGTGCCATCGGATACGGGACAGGGGTATACGAGCAGTACTTC. The encoded protein is CAIGYGTGVYEQYF. This chain uses TRBV10-3 with TRBJ2-7; TRBD1 agrees at 10 bases. V lost 8 bases to trimming and J lost 4 bases; unmatched junction nucleotides: 8. The CDR3 contains 14 residues. CDR1 ENHRY and CDR2 SYGVKD come from the germline V gene.

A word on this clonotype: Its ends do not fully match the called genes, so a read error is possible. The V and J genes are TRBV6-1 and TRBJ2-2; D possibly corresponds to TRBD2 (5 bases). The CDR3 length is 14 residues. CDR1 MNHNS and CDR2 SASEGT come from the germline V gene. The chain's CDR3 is CDSSLDPATGELLF. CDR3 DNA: TGTGACAGCAGCCTAGACCCAGCCACCGGGGAGCTGCTTTTT.

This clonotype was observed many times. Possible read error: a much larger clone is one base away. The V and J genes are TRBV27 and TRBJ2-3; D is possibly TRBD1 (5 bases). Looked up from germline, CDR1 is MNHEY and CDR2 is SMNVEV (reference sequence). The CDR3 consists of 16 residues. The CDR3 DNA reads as TGTGCCAGCAGTTTAGCAGGGTTGGGGAACACAGGTACGCAGTATTTT. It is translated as CASSLAGLGNTGTQYF.

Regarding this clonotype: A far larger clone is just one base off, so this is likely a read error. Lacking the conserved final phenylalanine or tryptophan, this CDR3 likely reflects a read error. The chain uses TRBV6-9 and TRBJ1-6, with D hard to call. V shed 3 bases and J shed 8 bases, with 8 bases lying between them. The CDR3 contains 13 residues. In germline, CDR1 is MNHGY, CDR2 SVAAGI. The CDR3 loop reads CASSYSGDSPLHL. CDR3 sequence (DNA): TGTGCCAGCAGTTACTCCGGGGATTCACCCCTCCACCTT.

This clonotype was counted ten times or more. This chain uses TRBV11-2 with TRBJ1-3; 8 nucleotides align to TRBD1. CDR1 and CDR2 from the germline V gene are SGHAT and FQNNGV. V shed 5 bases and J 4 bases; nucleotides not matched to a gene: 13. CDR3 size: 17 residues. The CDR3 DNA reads TGTGCCAGCAGCCAATACTCAGGGGGCGCGGCAGGAAACACCATATATTTT. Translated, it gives CASSQYSGGAAGNTIYF. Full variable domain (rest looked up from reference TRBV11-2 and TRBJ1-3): EAGVAQSPRYKIIEKRQSVAFWCNPISGHATLYWYQQILGQGPKLLIQFQNNGVVDDSQLPKDRFSAERLKGVDSTLKIQPAKLEDSAVYLCASSQYSGGAAGNTIYFGEGSWLTVV.

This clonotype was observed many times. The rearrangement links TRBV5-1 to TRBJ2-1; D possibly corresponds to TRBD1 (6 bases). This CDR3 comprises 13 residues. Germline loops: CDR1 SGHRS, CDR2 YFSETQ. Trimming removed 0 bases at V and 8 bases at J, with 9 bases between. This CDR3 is CASSLGGGDEQFF. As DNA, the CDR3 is TGCGCCAGCAGCTTGGGAGGGGGAGATGAGCAGTTCTTC.

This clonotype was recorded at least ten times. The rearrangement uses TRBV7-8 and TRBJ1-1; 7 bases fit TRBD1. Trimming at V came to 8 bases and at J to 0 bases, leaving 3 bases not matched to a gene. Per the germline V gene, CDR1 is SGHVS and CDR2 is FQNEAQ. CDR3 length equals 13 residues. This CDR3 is CASQTGLNTEAFF. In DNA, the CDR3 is TGTGCCAGCCAGACAGGGTTGAACACTGAAGCTTTCTTT.

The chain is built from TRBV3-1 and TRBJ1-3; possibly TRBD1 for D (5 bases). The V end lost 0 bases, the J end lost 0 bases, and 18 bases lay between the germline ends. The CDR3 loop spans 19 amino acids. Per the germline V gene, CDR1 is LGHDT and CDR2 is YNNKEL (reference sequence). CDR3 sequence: CASSQEGRQRVVSGNTIYF. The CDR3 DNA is TGTGCCAGCAGCCAAGAGGGGAGACAGCGGGTAGTCTCTGGAAACACCATATATTTT.

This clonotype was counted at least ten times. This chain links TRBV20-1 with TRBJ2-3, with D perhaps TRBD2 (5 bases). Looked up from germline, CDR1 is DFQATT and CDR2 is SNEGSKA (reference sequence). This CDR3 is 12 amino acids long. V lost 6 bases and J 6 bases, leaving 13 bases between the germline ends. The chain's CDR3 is CSAPPRRDTQYF. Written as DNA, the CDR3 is TGCAGTGCGCCACCACGGAGGGATACGCAGTATTTT.

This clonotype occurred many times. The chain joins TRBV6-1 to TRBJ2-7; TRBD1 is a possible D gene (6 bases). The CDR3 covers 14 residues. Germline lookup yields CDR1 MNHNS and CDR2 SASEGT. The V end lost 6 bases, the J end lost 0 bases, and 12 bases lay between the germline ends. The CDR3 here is CASSDTGSSYEQYF. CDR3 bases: TGTGCCAGCAGCGATACAGGGAGCTCCTACGAGCAGTACTTC.

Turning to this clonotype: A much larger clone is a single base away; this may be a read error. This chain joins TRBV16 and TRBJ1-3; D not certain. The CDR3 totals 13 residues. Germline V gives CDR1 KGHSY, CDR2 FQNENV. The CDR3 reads CASSVTTGDTIYF. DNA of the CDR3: TGTGCCAGCAGCGTGACTACTGGAGACACCATATATTTT.

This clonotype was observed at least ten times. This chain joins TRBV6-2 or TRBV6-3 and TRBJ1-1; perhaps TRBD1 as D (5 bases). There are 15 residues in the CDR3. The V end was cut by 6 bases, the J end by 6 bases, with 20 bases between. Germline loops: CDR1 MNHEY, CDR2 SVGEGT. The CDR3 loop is CASSAREGFRSEAFF. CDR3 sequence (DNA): TGTGCCAGCAGCGCTCGGGAGGGGTTTAGGTCTGAAGCTTTCTTT.

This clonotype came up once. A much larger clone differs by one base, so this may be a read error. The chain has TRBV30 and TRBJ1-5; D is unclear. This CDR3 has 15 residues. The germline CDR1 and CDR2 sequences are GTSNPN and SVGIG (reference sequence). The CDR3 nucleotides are TGTGCCTGGGGGTATGGCGGAAATAGCAATCATCCCCAGCATTTT. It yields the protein CAWGYGGNSNHPQHF.

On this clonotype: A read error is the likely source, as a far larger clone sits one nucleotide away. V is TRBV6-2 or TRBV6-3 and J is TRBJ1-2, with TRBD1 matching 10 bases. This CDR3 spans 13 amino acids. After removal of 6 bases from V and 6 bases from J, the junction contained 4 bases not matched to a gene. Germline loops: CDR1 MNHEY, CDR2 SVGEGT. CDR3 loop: CASRPTGGNGYTF. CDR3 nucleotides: TGTGCCAGCAGACCGACAGGGGGCAATGGCTACACCTTC.

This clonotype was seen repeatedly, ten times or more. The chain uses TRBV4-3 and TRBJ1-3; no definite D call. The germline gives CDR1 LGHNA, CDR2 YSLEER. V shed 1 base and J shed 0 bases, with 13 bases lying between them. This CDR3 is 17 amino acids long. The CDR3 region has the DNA TGCGCCAGCAGCCAAGGACCCGCCACAGTCTCTGGAAACACCATATATTTT. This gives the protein CASSQGPATVSGNTIYF.

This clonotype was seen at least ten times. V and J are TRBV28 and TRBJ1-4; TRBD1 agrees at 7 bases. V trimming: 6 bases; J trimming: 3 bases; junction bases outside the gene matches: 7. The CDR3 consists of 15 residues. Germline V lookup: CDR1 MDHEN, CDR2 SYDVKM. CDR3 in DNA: TGTGCCAGCAGCAGGAGGACAGGCGCTAATGAAAAACTGTTTTTT. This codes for CASSRRTGANEKLFF.

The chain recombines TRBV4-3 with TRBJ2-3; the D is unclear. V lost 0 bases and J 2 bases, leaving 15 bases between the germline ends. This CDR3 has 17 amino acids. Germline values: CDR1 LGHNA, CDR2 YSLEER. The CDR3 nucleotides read TGCGCCAGCAGCCAAGAGGTCAGTTGGCGAACCACAGATACGCAGTATTTT. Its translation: CASSQEVSWRTTDTQYF.

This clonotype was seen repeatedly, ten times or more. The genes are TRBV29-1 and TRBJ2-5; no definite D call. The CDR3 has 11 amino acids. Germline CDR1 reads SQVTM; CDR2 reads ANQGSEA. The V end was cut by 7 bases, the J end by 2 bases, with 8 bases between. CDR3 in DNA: TGCAGCGCTGGGGTGCAAGAGACCCAGTACTTC. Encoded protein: CSAGVQETQYF.

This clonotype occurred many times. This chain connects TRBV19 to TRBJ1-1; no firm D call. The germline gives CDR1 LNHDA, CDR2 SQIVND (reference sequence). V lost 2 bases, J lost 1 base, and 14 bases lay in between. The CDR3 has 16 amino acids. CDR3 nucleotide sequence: TGTGCCAGTAGTATACGGCCATCCCGGGGGAACACTGAAGCTTTCTTT. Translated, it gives CASSIRPSRGNTEAFF.

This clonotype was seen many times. The CDR3 DNA is TGTGCCAGCAGTCAGCCTGGGGAGGGACGAACTGAAGCTTTCTTT. This gives the protein CASSQPGEGRTEAFF. V usage is TRBV6-1 and J usage is TRBJ1-1, with D maybe TRBD1 (5 bases). Germline CDR1 and CDR2: MNHNS and SASEGT. This CDR3 has 15 residues. Trimming stripped 5 bases from V and 5 bases from J, with 18 bases between.

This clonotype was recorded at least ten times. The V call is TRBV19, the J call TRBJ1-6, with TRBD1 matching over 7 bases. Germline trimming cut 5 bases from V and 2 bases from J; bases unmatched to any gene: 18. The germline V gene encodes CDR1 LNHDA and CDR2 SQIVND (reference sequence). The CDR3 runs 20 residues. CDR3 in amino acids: CASSGAGTVGEGTYNSPLHF. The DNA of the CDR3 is TGTGCCAGTAGTGGAGCTGGGACAGTGGGGGAAGGAACCTATAATTCACCCCTCCACTTT.

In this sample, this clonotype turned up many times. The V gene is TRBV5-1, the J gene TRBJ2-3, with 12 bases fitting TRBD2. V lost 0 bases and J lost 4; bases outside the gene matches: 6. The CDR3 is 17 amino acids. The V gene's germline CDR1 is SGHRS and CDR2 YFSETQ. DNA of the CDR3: TGCGCCAGCAGCTTGGAGGGGCTAGCGGGGGGGCCAGATACGCAGTATTTT. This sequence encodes CASSLEGLAGGPDTQYF. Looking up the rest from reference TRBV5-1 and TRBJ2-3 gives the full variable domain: KAGVTQTPRYLIKTRGQQVTLSCSPISGHRSVSWYQQTPGQGLQFLFEYFSETQRNKGNFPGRFSGRQFSNSRSEMNVSTLELGDSALYLCASSLEGLAGGPDTQYFGPGTRLTVL.

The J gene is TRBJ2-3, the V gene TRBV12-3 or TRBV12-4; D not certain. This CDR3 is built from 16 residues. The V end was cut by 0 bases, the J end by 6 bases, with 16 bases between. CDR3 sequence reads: CASSLAVRIFHDTQYF. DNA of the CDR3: TGTGCCAGCAGTTTAGCGGTGAGGATTTTCCACGATACGCAGTATTTT.

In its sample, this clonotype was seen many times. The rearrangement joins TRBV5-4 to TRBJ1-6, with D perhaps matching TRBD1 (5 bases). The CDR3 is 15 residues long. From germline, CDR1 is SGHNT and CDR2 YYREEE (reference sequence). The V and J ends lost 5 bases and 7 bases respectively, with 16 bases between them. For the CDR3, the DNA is TGTGCCAGCAGACTGGACACTCCGACCAATTCACCCCTCCACTTT. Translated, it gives CASRLDTPTNSPLHF.

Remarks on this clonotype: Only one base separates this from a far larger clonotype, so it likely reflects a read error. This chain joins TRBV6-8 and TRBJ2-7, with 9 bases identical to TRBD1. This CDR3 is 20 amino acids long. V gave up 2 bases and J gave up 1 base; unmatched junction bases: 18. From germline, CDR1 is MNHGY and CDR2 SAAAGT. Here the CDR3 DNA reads TGTGCCAGCAGTTACCTTCCACAGGGGGCAACGCGGACCTTATCCTACGAGCAGTACTTC. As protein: CASSYLPQGATRTLSYEQYF.

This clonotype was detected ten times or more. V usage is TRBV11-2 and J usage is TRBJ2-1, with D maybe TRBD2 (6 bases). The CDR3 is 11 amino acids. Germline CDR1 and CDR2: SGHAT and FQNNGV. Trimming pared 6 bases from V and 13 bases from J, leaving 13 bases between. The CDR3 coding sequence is TGTGCCAGCAGTGGACCGGGACTCCAGTTCTTC. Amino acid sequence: CASSGPGLQFF.

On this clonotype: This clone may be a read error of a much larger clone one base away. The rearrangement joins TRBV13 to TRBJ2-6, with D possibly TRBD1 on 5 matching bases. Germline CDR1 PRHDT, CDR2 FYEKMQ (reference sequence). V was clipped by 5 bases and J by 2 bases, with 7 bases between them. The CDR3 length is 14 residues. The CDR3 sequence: CASSTGPGANVLTF. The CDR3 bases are TGTGCCAGCAGCACAGGACCTGGGGCCAACGTCCTGACTTTC.

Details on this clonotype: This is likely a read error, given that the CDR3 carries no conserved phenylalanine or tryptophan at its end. The CDR3 DNA follows: TGTGTCAGTAGTAAGGGTAACTATGGCTACACCTTG. As protein: CVSSKGNYGYTL. The chain carries TRBV19 and TRBJ1-2, with no clear D. Germline values: CDR1 LNHDA, CDR2 SQIVND (reference sequence). The CDR3 covers 12 residues.

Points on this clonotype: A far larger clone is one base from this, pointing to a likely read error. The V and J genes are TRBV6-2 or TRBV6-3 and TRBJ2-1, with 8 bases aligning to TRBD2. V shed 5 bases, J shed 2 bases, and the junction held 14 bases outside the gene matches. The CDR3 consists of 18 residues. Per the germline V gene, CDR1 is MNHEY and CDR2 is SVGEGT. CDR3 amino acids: CASSERARGATTYNEQFF. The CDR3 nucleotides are TGTGCCAGCAGTGAGCGCGCGCGGGGGGCCACTACCTACAATGAGCAGTTCTTC.